This entry lists 23 T cell receptor beta chains sequenced from one sample in a study of early T cells in non-severe SARS-CoV-2 infection. One entry per CDR3 protein results from TCRdb running MiXCR on the 5' RACE reads. The table lists 98,000 or so distinct CDR3 sequences, more than 10% of them singletons. Sequenced here: whole blood, sampled at baseline. The receptor set was obtained from an adult who was a healthcare worker with PCR-confirmed SARS-CoV-2 infection or an uninfected control (not recorded which).

This clonotype was detected ten times or more. The J gene is TRBJ2-1, the V gene TRBV7-8; 10 nucleotides line up with TRBD1. V trimming: 5 bases; J trimming: 12 bases; junction bases outside the gene matches: 13. The CDR3 totals 15 residues. CDR1 and CDR2 (germline): SGHVS, FQNEAQ. The CDR3 DNA reads TGTGCCAGCAGCCCCTGGGGGACAGGGGCTCTCCGGCAGTTCTTC. Translating it yields CASSPWGTGALRQFF.

This clonotype turned up a few times. This chain uses TRBV10-3 with TRBJ2-5; possible D gene TRBD2, 5 bases. Germline V gene sequence: CDR1 ENHRY, CDR2 SYGVKD. V was trimmed by 3 bases and J by 6 bases, leaving 14 bases between them. CDR3 size: 14 residues. CDR3 amino acids: CAISDGSGFKTQYF. For the CDR3, the DNA is TGTGCCATCAGTGACGGTTCGGGGTTCAAGACCCAGTACTTC.

The table lists this clonotype with a few counts. This chain joins TRBV24-1 and TRBJ2-3; D may be TRBD2 (5 bases). V shed 1 base and J shed 2 bases, with 9 bases lying between them. The CDR3 contains 15 residues. Germline V gene sequence: CDR1 KGHDR, CDR2 SFDVKD. This CDR3 is CATSDFSEDTDTQYF. Written as DNA, the CDR3 is TGTGCCACCAGTGATTTTAGCGAGGACACAGATACGCAGTATTTT.

This clonotype has a count of ten or more. V and J are TRBV11-2 and TRBJ1-5; no firm D call. The CDR3 is made up of 13 amino acids. Germline V gene sequence: CDR1 SGHAT, CDR2 FQNNGV. Trimming removed 5 bases from V and 8 bases from J, with 13 bases in between. The CDR3 DNA reads TGTGCCAGCAGCCCCCGGGATGGTGAGCCCCAGCATTTT. It translates to CASSPRDGEPQHF.

This clonotype was seen many times. The rearrangement joins TRBV7-2 to TRBJ2-3, with 13 positions matching TRBD2. The V and J ends lost 2 bases and 3 bases, in that order; junction bases with no gene match: 2. The CDR3 loop spans 16 amino acids. Germline CDR1 reads SGHTA; CDR2 reads FQGNSA. The CDR3 is CASSLRLAGGTDTQYF. Written as DNA, the CDR3 is TGTGCCAGCAGCTTAAGACTAGCGGGGGGTACAGATACGCAGTATTTT.

This clonotype was recorded a few times. This chain uses TRBV5-4 with TRBJ2-5; the D gene is possibly TRBD1 (6 bases). Trimming removed 2 bases at V and 2 bases at J, with 10 bases between. The CDR3 length is 14 residues. Looked up from germline, CDR1 is SGHNT and CDR2 is YYREEE (reference sequence). CDR3 nucleotides: TGTGCCAGCAGCTTTTTGGGGGCTCAAGAGACCCAGTACTTC. Encoded protein: CASSFLGAQETQYF.

This clonotype was found many times. The V call is TRBV6-6, the J call TRBJ1-5; 9 bases align to TRBD1. Trimming at V came to 6 bases and at J to 3 bases, leaving 9 bases not matched to a gene. CDR1 and CDR2 (germline): MNHNY, SVGAGI (reference sequence). This CDR3 region has 16 residues. DNA of the CDR3: TGTGCCAGCAGATGGACAGGGGCCCCACCCAATCAGCCCCAGCATTTT. This encodes CASRWTGAPPNQPQHF.

This sequence joins TRBV18 and TRBJ2-1; D is uncertain. Trimming pared 7 bases from V and 5 bases from J, leaving 15 bases between. From germline, CDR1 is KGHSH and CDR2 LQKENI. This CDR3 has 14 amino acids. The CDR3 sequence: CASCPFGVNNEQFF. The CDR3, as DNA: TGTGCCAGCTGCCCCTTCGGTGTTAACAATGAGCAGTTCTTC.

This clonotype occurred many times. V gene TRBV6-1 combines with J gene TRBJ1-2, with a weak D call TRBD1 (5 bases). V was trimmed by 2 bases and J by 8 bases, leaving 18 bases between them. The CDR3 runs 15 residues. The germline gives CDR1 MNHNS, CDR2 SASEGT. The CDR3 coding sequence is TGTGCCAGCAGTGAAAGATGGGACTCTTCAATCGGCTACACCTTC. Encoded protein: CASSERWDSSIGYTF.

The chain employs TRBV20-1 and TRBJ2-7; 8 bases fit TRBD2. The CDR3 extends over 13 amino acids. Germline V gene data show CDR1 as DFQATT and CDR2 as SNEGSKA (reference sequence). With 4 bases clipped from V and 5 bases from J, the junction kept 7 bases outside the gene matches. For the CDR3, the DNA is TGCAGTGCTAAAGGGCCGGGGGGGCACGAGCAGTACTTC. Translation gives CSAKGPGGHEQYF.

The chain uses TRBV28 and TRBJ2-2; no clear D. The germline V and J ends were trimmed by 3 bases and 2 bases, with 10 bases remaining between them. CDR1 is MDHEN and CDR2 is SYDVKM in the germline V gene. The length of the CDR3 is 15 residues. The CDR3 reads CASSLPQRNTGELFF. CDR3 DNA: TGTGCCAGCAGTTTGCCACAGCGAAACACCGGGGAGCTGTTTTTT.

This clonotype was seen many times. V is TRBV11-1 and J is TRBJ2-2; perhaps D is TRBD1 or TRBD2 (5 bases each). Trimming took off 3 bases at V and 0 bases at J, with 5 bases between the two ends. The CDR3 is 14 residues long. Germline CDR1 is SGHAT and CDR2 is FQDESV (reference sequence). DNA of the CDR3: TGTGCCAGCAGCTTGGGACCGAACACCGGGGAGCTGTTTTTT. Amino acid sequence: CASSLGPNTGELFF.

This clonotype was recorded many times. The V gene is TRBV2, the J gene TRBJ2-5; D gene ambiguous. Trimming removed 7 bases from V and 5 bases from J, with 20 bases in between. CDR1 and CDR2 (germline): SNHLY, FYNNEI. The CDR3 runs to 15 residues. CDR3 nucleotides: TGTGCCAGCAAGCTAGACCGGACCCTCTCGGAGACCCAGTACTTC. Residues: CASKLDRTLSETQYF.

The rearrangement joins TRBV6-5 to TRBJ1-1; a weak D match, TRBD1 (6 bases). This CDR3 is 15 amino acids long. Germline CDR1 and CDR2: MNHEY and SVGAGI. Trimming removed 6 bases from V and 4 bases from J, with 18 bases in between. CDR3 protein: CASRPGTPRGTEAFF. The CDR3 nucleotides read TGTGCCAGCAGACCAGGGACACCCAGGGGCACTGAAGCTTTCTTT.

This clonotype was recorded many times. The V gene is TRBV20-1, the J gene TRBJ1-1; no firm D call. Germline V gives CDR1 DFQATT, CDR2 SNEGSKA (reference sequence). This CDR3 has 15 amino acids. Trimming shortened V by 0 bases and J by 0 bases, and 11 bases separated the two germline ends. CDR3 sequence: CSAREAPRLNTEAFF. In DNA form, the CDR3 reads TGCAGTGCTAGAGAAGCCCCCAGATTGAACACTGAAGCTTTCTTT.

The rearrangement joins TRBV7-2 to TRBJ2-3, with D unclear. Germline CDR1 reads SGHTA; CDR2 reads FQGNSA. V lost 5 bases to trimming and J lost 13 bases, with 28 bases between them. This CDR3 comprises 16 residues. This chain's CDR3 is CASSLKLGTQTIREYF. As DNA, the CDR3 is TGTGCCAGCAGCCTTAAGCTAGGAACCCAGACAATACGGGAGTATTTT.

This clonotype has a handful of counts. This chain links TRBV25-1 with TRBJ2-7; D not certain. The CDR3 is made up of 15 amino acids. CDR1 and CDR2 from the germline V gene are MGHDK and SYGVNS. The V gene lost 2 bases and the J gene lost 3 bases, with 14 bases spanning the gap. CDR3 protein: CASSEAVGVRYEQYF. The CDR3 bases are TGTGCCAGCAGTGAAGCGGTAGGAGTGCGCTACGAGCAGTACTTC.

The gene calls are TRBV6-4 and TRBJ1-4; no clear D gene. The CDR3 extends over 13 amino acids. Germline CDR1 reads MRHNA; CDR2 reads SNTAGT. V shed 11 bases and J shed 4 bases, with 14 bases lying between them. As DNA, the CDR3 is TGTGCCTTGAGGGCAGACTATAATGAAAAACTGTTTTTT. Its translation is CALRADYNEKLFF.

At least ten counts were recorded for this clonotype. V usage is TRBV28 and J usage is TRBJ2-3; 9 bases line up with TRBD2. CDR1 and CDR2 (germline): MDHEN, SYDVKM. The CDR3 is made up of 15 amino acids. V lost 7 bases, J lost 2 bases, and 7 bases stayed unmatched. The CDR3, as DNA: TGTGCCAGCATCCCGGCGGGGGGGAACACAGATACGCAGTATTTT. Translated, it gives CASIPAGGNTDTQYF.

In its sample, this clonotype was seen many times. The rearrangement joins TRBV6-5 to TRBJ2-5; 9 positions agree with TRBD2. This CDR3 has 14 amino acids. Germline assignment: CDR1 MNHEY and CDR2 SVGAGI. Losses at the gene ends were 6 bases for V and 0 bases for J; bases not matched to a gene: 2. The CDR3 nucleotides are TGTGCCAGCAGGGCTAGCGGGAACCAAGAGACCCAGTACTTC. Translated: CASRASGNQETQYF.

Only a few counts were recorded for this clonotype. This chain links TRBV11-2 with TRBJ2-7; D is unresolved. Germline values: CDR1 SGHAT, CDR2 FQNNGV. The CDR3 is 14 residues long. The V end lost 5 bases, the J end lost 7 bases, and 18 bases lay between the germline ends. CDR3 bases: TGTGCCAGCAGCCCCGTTGGCCCGGTGTGGGAGCAGTACTTC. As protein: CASSPVGPVWEQYF.

The chain joins TRBV7-9 to TRBJ2-1; D perhaps matches TRBD2 (6 bases). The germline V gene has CDR1 SEHNR and CDR2 FQNEAQ (reference sequence). CDR3 length: 14 residues. The V end was cut by 5 bases, the J end by 6 bases, with 14 bases between. The CDR3 DNA follows: TGTGCCAGCAGCCTAGTAAGCGGGTCCAATGAGCAGTTCTTC. Translating it yields CASSLVSGSNEQFF.

In its sample, this clonotype was seen many times. This chain uses TRBV10-3 with TRBJ1-1; D may be TRBD1 (6 bases). The CDR3 extends over 13 amino acids. V lost 3 bases and J lost 6, with 11 bases in between. Germline lookup yields CDR1 ENHRY and CDR2 SYGVKD. CDR3 residues: CAISEQGWPEAFF. CDR3 bases: TGTGCCATCAGTGAACAGGGTTGGCCTGAAGCTTTCTTT.